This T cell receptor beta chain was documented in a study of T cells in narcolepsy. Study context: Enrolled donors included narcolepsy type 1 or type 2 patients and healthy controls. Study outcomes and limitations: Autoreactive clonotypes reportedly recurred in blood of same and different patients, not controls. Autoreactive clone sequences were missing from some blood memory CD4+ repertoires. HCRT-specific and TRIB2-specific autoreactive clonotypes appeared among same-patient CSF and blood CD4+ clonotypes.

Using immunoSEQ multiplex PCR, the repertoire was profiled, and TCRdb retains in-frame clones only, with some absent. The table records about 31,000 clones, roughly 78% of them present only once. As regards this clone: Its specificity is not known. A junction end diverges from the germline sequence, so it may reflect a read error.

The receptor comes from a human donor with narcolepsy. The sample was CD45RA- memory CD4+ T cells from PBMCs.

CDR3 loop: CASGEAGSQPQHF. In DNA, the CDR3 is TGTGCCAGCGGTGAGGCGGGGAGTCAGCCCCAGCATTTT. The chain employs TRBV2 and TRBJ1-5; no clear D. In germline, CDR1 is SNHLY, CDR2 FYNNEI. The CDR3 covers 13 residues.